This entry features one T cell receptor (beta chain) sequence. This record belongs to a study of T cell responses to AZD1222 COVID-19 vaccine. Clones were read by immunoSEQ multiplex PCR, and TCRdb kept only the in-frame ones, dropping some. The data contain about 75,000 clones, about 91% of them singletons. In germline, CDR1 is SGHRS, CDR2 YFSETQ. This CDR3 is built from 15 residues. Deletions cut 0 bases from V and 7 bases from J, with 14 bases between. The chain is built from TRBV5-1 and TRBJ1-5, with D perhaps TRBD1 (6 bases). This sequence originates from an adult who received the MenACWY meningococcal vaccine as a control. Sequences were derived from peripheral blood, sampled 28 days after the second dose of the MenACWY control vaccine. The CDR3 bases are TGCGCCAGCAGCTTGGATGGAGGGGGGCACCAGCCCCAGCATTTT. Translated, it gives CASSLDGGGHQPQHF.